This T cell receptor (beta chain) was recovered during a study of blood T cell repertoires in COVID-19. For recovered donors of Cohort 3, there were two negative PCRs, clearance, or symptom resolution. Germline-derived CDR1 and CDR2 are SGHRS and YFSETQ. V shed 4 bases and J shed 2 bases, with 25 bases lying between them. CDR3 size: 18 residues. Original methodology: Estimated nucleated cell counts came from reference gene primer amplification. Some clones are missing from TCRdb's copy, which holds only in-frame ones; the method was immunoSEQ multiplex PCR. V, J and clone size are taken as reported in that table, and D and trimming were inferred from the DNA itself. The table shows approximately 250,000 clones, with almost 85% occurring only once.

The rearrangement links TRBV5-1 to TRBJ2-7; tentative D call: TRBD1 (7 bases). The material sequenced was PBMCs or T cells enriched from blood (not recorded which). The receptor's source is a man aged 40-50 years who had recovered from COVID-19. The CDR3 sequence: CASSGTGTGTAITYEQYF. The CDR3 DNA reads TGCGCCAGCAGCGGGACTGGGACCGGGACAGCGATAACCTACGAGCAGTACTTC.